This is a list of T cell receptor beta chains from one sample in a study of blood T cell repertoires in COVID-19. Only in-frame clones appear in the TCRdb table, and some are missing; sequencing was by immunoSEQ multiplex PCR. The sample gives about 170,000 clones, about 88% of which show up once; 2% to 2.5% is in the top ten. Material for sequencing was peripheral blood. The source of these receptors is a man aged 50 to 59 who had recovered from COVID-19. CDR3s include the opening cysteine and the closing phenylalanine or tryptophan. Each record gives: J gene, V gene, D gene, clone size, CDR3 protein, CDR3 DNA. A D gene is named only where the DNA matches it firmly. Not every row has a clone size; where given, it reads once, few, many or a size class.

j_call: TRBJ1-2
v_call: TRBV7-9
d_call: .
clone_size: .
cdr3_aa: CASSARQNPNYGYTF
cdr3_nt: TGTGCCAGCAGCGCGAGACAGAACCCTAACTATGGCTACACCTTC

j_call: TRBJ1-4
v_call: TRBV30
d_call: TRBD1
clone_size: .
cdr3_aa: CAWKIGTGSEKLFF
cdr3_nt: TGTGCCTGGAAGATCGGGACAGGGTCCGAAAAACTGTTTTTT

j_call: TRBJ2-3
v_call: TRBV11-2
d_call: TRBD2
clone_size: .
cdr3_aa: CASSFSGGAYTQYF
cdr3_nt: TGTGCCAGCAGCTTCAGCGGGGGGGCGTATACGCAGTATTTT

j_call: TRBJ1-1
v_call: TRBV5-6
d_call: .
clone_size: .
cdr3_aa: CASSLGSLGAGEAFF
cdr3_nt: TGTGCCAGCAGCTTGGGAAGTCTGGGCGCGGGTGAAGCTTTCTTT

j_call: TRBJ1-4
v_call: TRBV9
d_call: TRBD1
clone_size: .
cdr3_aa: CASSEAGTGLEKLFF
cdr3_nt: TGTGCCAGCAGCGAGGCCGGGACAGGGCTCGAAAAACTGTTTTTT

j_call: TRBJ1-5
v_call: TRBV11-2
d_call: .
clone_size: .
cdr3_aa: CASSFTGSNQPQHF
cdr3_nt: TGTGCCAGCAGCTTCACAGGAAGCAATCAGCCCCAGCATTTT

j_call: TRBJ1-2
v_call: TRBV7-8
d_call: TRBD1
clone_size: .
cdr3_aa: CASSPGQGAYGYTF
cdr3_nt: TGTGCCAGCAGCCCGGGACAGGGGGCCTATGGCTACACCTTC

j_call: TRBJ2-7
v_call: TRBV6-5
d_call: TRBD1
clone_size: .
cdr3_aa: CATSGQGNEQYF
cdr3_nt: TGTGCCACGTCGGGACAGGGAAACGAGCAGTACTTC

j_call: TRBJ1-3
v_call: TRBV13
d_call: .
clone_size: .
cdr3_aa: CASSFGGGNTIYF
cdr3_nt: TGTGCCAGCAGCTTTGGGGGCGGAAACACCATATATTTT

j_call: TRBJ2-7
v_call: TRBV2
d_call: TRBD2
clone_size: .
cdr3_aa: CASSDPWAGGDEQYF
cdr3_nt: TGTGCCAGCAGTGACCCCTGGGCGGGAGGGGACGAGCAGTACTTC

j_call: TRBJ2-7
v_call: TRBV4-2
d_call: TRBD2
clone_size: .
cdr3_aa: CASSQDKYNRGGRYEQYF
cdr3_nt: TGTGCCAGCAGCCAAGATAAATACAATCGAGGCGGGAGATACGAGCAGTACTTC

j_call: TRBJ2-3
v_call: TRBV9
d_call: TRBD2
clone_size: .
cdr3_aa: CASSPQGGTSEADTQYF
cdr3_nt: TGTGCCAGCAGCCCCCAAGGCGGGACTAGCGAGGCGGATACGCAGTATTTT

j_call: TRBJ1-5
v_call: TRBV29-1
d_call: TRBD1
clone_size: .
cdr3_aa: CSARDRGMNQPQHF
cdr3_nt: TGCAGCGCCCGGGACAGGGGTATGAATCAGCCCCAGCATTTT

j_call: TRBJ1-1
v_call: TRBV11-2
d_call: .
clone_size: .
cdr3_aa: CASSLTVPMNTEAFF
cdr3_nt: TGTGCCAGCAGCTTAACAGTCCCAATGAACACTGAAGCTTTCTTT

j_call: TRBJ1-2
v_call: TRBV6-5
d_call: .
clone_size: few
cdr3_aa: CASSYSLAGGDYGYTF
cdr3_nt: TGTGCCAGCAGTTACTCTCTAGCGGGGGGCGACTATGGCTACACCTTC

j_call: TRBJ1-1
v_call: TRBV18
d_call: .
clone_size: .
cdr3_aa: CASSPLNLKNTEAFF
cdr3_nt: TGTGCCAGCTCACCACTTAACTTAAAGAACACTGAAGCTTTCTTT

j_call: TRBJ2-2
v_call: TRBV6-4
d_call: .
clone_size: .
cdr3_aa: CASSDSVQGSNAGELFF
cdr3_nt: TGTGCCAGCAGTGACTCGGTTCAGGGGTCGAACGCCGGGGAGCTGTTTTTT

j_call: TRBJ2-2
v_call: TRBV6-2/TRBV6-3
d_call: TRBD2
clone_size: .
cdr3_aa: CASSYQRGGNTGELFF
cdr3_nt: TGTGCCAGCAGTTACCAGCGGGGGGGAAACACCGGGGAGCTGTTTTTT

j_call: TRBJ2-7
v_call: TRBV7-2
d_call: TRBD1
clone_size: .
cdr3_aa: CASSGKGQSSYEQYF
cdr3_nt: TGTGCCAGCAGCGGTAAGGGACAGAGCTCCTACGAGCAGTACTTC

j_call: TRBJ2-3
v_call: TRBV27
d_call: .
clone_size: .
cdr3_aa: CASSLSPEGDTDTQYF
cdr3_nt: TGTGCCAGCAGTTTAAGCCCAGAGGGCGACACAGATACGCAGTATTTT

j_call: TRBJ2-7
v_call: TRBV9
d_call: TRBD1
clone_size: .
cdr3_aa: CASSIGQGLSSEQYF
cdr3_nt: TGTGCCAGCAGCATCGGACAGGGGTTATCCTCCGAGCAGTACTTC

j_call: TRBJ2-3
v_call: TRBV3-1/TRBV3-2
d_call: .
clone_size: .
cdr3_aa: CASSLLSADTQYF
cdr3_nt: TGTGCCAGCAGCCTCCTAAGCGCAGATACGCAGTATTTT

j_call: TRBJ2-7
v_call: TRBV11-2
d_call: TRBD1
clone_size: .
cdr3_aa: CASSLLLGQGGYEQYF
cdr3_nt: TGTGCCAGCAGCTTACTCCTCGGACAGGGCGGCTACGAGCAGTACTTC

j_call: TRBJ1-1
v_call: TRBV18
d_call: .
clone_size: .
cdr3_aa: CASSLGQLDANTEAFF
cdr3_nt: TGTGCCAGCTCACTCGGACAGCTAGACGCGAACACTGAAGCTTTCTTT

j_call: TRBJ2-5
v_call: TRBV6-5
d_call: TRBD2
clone_size: .
cdr3_aa: CASSYSGGGGETQYF
cdr3_nt: TGTGCCAGCAGTTACAGCGGGGGGGGCGGAGAGACCCAGTACTTC

j_call: TRBJ2-5
v_call: TRBV9
d_call: .
clone_size: .
cdr3_aa: CASSVAPRAGPGQETQYF
cdr3_nt: TGTGCCAGCAGCGTAGCCCCCCGGGCGGGGCCGGGGCAAGAGACCCAGTACTTC

j_call: TRBJ2-7
v_call: TRBV4-1
d_call: TRBD1
clone_size: .
cdr3_aa: CASSHTGQGHEQYF
cdr3_nt: TGCGCCAGCAGCCATACGGGACAGGGACACGAGCAGTACTTC

j_call: TRBJ1-6
v_call: TRBV30
d_call: .
clone_size: .
cdr3_aa: CAWSTRAFNSPLHF
cdr3_nt: TGTGCCTGGAGCACCAGGGCCTTTAATTCACCCCTCCACTTT

j_call: TRBJ2-3
v_call: TRBV7-9
d_call: .
clone_size: .
cdr3_aa: CASSLSSPTDTQYF
cdr3_nt: TGTGCCAGCAGCTTAAGCTCCCCCACAGATACGCAGTATTTT

j_call: TRBJ1-1
v_call: TRBV18
d_call: .
clone_size: once
cdr3_aa: CASSPSGTEAFF
cdr3_nt: TGTGCCAGCTCGCCTTCAGGGACTGAAGCTTTCTTT

j_call: TRBJ1-4
v_call: TRBV11-3
d_call: .
clone_size: .
cdr3_aa: CASSSGEGHREKLFF
cdr3_nt: TGTGCCAGCAGCTCGGGAGAGGGGCATCGTGAAAAACTGTTTTTT

j_call: TRBJ2-1
v_call: TRBV7-2
d_call: .
clone_size: .
cdr3_aa: CASSYRVNNEQFF
cdr3_nt: TGTGCCAGCAGCTACAGGGTAAACAATGAGCAGTTCTTC

j_call: TRBJ2-5
v_call: TRBV2
d_call: .
clone_size: .
cdr3_aa: CASDISQETQYF
cdr3_nt: TGTGCCAGCGACATTTCGCAAGAGACCCAGTACTTC

j_call: TRBJ2-1
v_call: TRBV28
d_call: .
clone_size: .
cdr3_aa: CASSRNPRSSYNEQFF
cdr3_nt: TGTGCCAGCAGCCGAAACCCTAGGAGCTCCTACAATGAGCAGTTCTTC

j_call: TRBJ1-5
v_call: TRBV6-2/TRBV6-3
d_call: .
clone_size: .
cdr3_aa: CASSLSGLSNQPQHF
cdr3_nt: TGTGCCAGCAGTTTATCGGGATTGAGCAATCAGCCCCAGCATTTT

j_call: TRBJ2-7
v_call: TRBV6-5
d_call: TRBD1
clone_size: .
cdr3_aa: CASSSSGGSYEQYF
cdr3_nt: TGTGCCAGCAGTTCATCAGGGGGATCCTACGAGCAGTACTTC

j_call: TRBJ1-3
v_call: TRBV7-3
d_call: .
clone_size: .
cdr3_aa: CASSSGGSGNTIYF
cdr3_nt: TGTGCCAGCAGCTCTGGGGGGTCTGGAAACACCATATATTTT

j_call: TRBJ1-6
v_call: TRBV15
d_call: .
clone_size: .
cdr3_aa: CATSNRAPGSPLHF
cdr3_nt: TGTGCCACCAGCAACAGGGCGCCAGGGTCACCCCTCCACTTT

j_call: TRBJ2-5
v_call: TRBV7-2
d_call: .
clone_size: .
cdr3_aa: CASSLAREETQYF
cdr3_nt: TGTGCCAGCAGCTTAGCCCGGGAGGAGACCCAGTACTTC

j_call: TRBJ2-1
v_call: TRBV25-1
d_call: .
clone_size: .
cdr3_aa: CASWDTPSHNEQFF
cdr3_nt: TGTGCCAGTTGGGACACCCCCTCGCATAATGAGCAGTTCTTC

j_call: TRBJ2-3
v_call: TRBV4-2
d_call: TRBD1
clone_size: .
cdr3_aa: CASSQAPGGTTWARTDTQYF
cdr3_nt: TGTGCCAGCAGCCAAGCTCCAGGGGGCACCACCTGGGCAAGGACAGATACGCAGTATTTT